The clone carrying this T cell receptor (beta chain) was observed at least ten times. Time point specified: persistent/refractory GD, antithyroid drugs over 5 years with positive TRAb. RNA isolated from PBMCs was used to make the TCR library. Investigators report Graves' disease was diagnosed under American Thyroid Association guidelines. Staff drew roughly 10 milliliters of peripheral blood into EDTA tubes. CDR3 regions were amplified by Arm-PCR using iRepertoire HTBI primers to build TCR beta libraries. Authors' analysis steps: The study identified more than 55 TRBV and some 13 TRBJ segments across samples. TCRdb used MiXCR to reprocess the multiplex PCR reads, holding one entry per CDR3 protein. Clone size and V and J calls follow TCRdb, not the original study. Of roughly 400,000 distinct CDR3 sequences listed, around a fifth are singletons. The record originates from a study of regulatory T cells in long-lasting Graves disease. Study-wide background: In persistent Graves' disease, antithyroid drugs had been taken for over 5 years and TSH receptor antibodies stayed positive.

Germline-derived CDR1 and CDR2 are MNHEY and SMNVEV (reference sequence). CDR3 length: 14 residues. V was pared by 8 bases and J by 0 bases, with 3 bases of the junction left unmatched. The specimen was peripheral blood mononuclear cells (PBMCs), collected when the disease was refractory, from a patient treated with antithyroid drugs. The V and J genes are TRBV27 and TRBJ2-7, with 11 positions matching TRBD1. The TCR originated in a female donor with Graves disease. The CDR3 here is CASGTGGYSYEQYF. As DNA, the CDR3 is TGTGCCAGCGGGACAGGGGGGTACTCCTACGAGCAGTACTTC.